This T cell receptor (beta chain) was captured by sequencing in a study of T-cell memory formation after mild COVID-19. This clonotype has just a few counts. Its antigen is as yet unknown. Notes on the study in general: Contracting clones from day 15 to 85 showed balanced CD4/CD8; later expanders favored CD4+. Prior to infection, memory already included some responding clones, suggesting cross-reactive memory joined.

Amplification by 5'RACE using constant-segment primers produced TCR alpha and TCR beta cDNA libraries that carried sample barcodes and UMIs. TCRdb processed the 5' RACE reads anew with MiXCR; each CDR3 protein has one entry. The repertoire holds about 44,000 distinct CDR3 sequences, with over 6.5% as singletons. The specimen was PBMCs or a T cell subset sorted from them (not recorded which). This clonotype was obtained from an adult who had mild COVID-19 (a few samples of this study predate the infection). Cell type and time point are not known.

The CDR3 nucleotides are TGTGCCAGCAGTGGGGGGGTTGGCTACAATGAGCAGTTCTTC. Translating gives CASSGGVGYNEQFF. The chain is built from TRBV2 and TRBJ2-1; D perhaps matches TRBD2 (6 bases). The germline V gene has CDR1 SNHLY and CDR2 FYNNEI. There are 14 residues in the CDR3. V lost 4 bases and J 3 bases, leaving 10 bases between the germline ends.